This T cell receptor beta chain was obtained from a study of T-cell memory formation after mild COVID-19. The wider study: Most TCR clusters belonged to a single donor.

5'RACE with constant-segment primers yielded barcoded, UMI-tagged TCR alpha and TCR beta cDNA libraries. TCRdb ran MiXCR on the 5' RACE reads and lists one entry per CDR3 protein. The sample includes roughly 110,000 distinct CDR3 sequences, 13% to 15% seen only once; the top ten take approximately 43%. At least ten counts were recorded for this clonotype. No antigen is known for it. V gave up 1 base and J gave up 0 bases, with 7 bases separating them. The CDR3 contains 14 residues. Germline V lookup: CDR1 SGHVS, CDR2 FNYEAQ. Whole-study results and caveats: Clones that got smaller from day 15 to 85 had even CD4/CD8, while clones growing later tipped toward CD4+. Contracting CD4+ clones were located mainly in CM and EM, and CD8+ clones in EMRA.

The TCR originated in a young man who had mild COVID-19 (a few samples of this study predate the infection). Cell type and time point are not known. V gene TRBV7-6 combines with J gene TRBJ2-7; maybe TRBD2 (5 bases). Material for sequencing was PBMCs or a T cell subset sorted from them (not recorded which). CDR3 sequence: CASSLGGPSYEQYF. The CDR3 bases are TGTGCCAGCAGCTTAGGCGGGCCCTCCTACGAGCAGTACTTC. Full variable domain (rest looked up from reference TRBV7-6 and TRBJ2-7): GAGVSQSPRYKVTKRGQDVALRCDPISGHVSLYWYRQALGQGPEFLTYFNYEAQQDKSGLPNDRFSAERPEGSISTLTIQRTEQRDSAMYRCASSLGGPSYEQYFGPGTRLTVT.